This T cell receptor (beta chain) was captured in a study of response to subunit inactivated influenza vaccine (dated by TCRdb to 2016 to 2019). Regarding the study in general: Deep quantitative profiling of the T cell receptor repertoire was used in the study to follow responses to a trivalent subunit inactivated influenza vaccine. Paper-wide results and their limitations: The authors proposed that each seasonal influenza vaccination may bring in only a limited number of new T cells.

In this sample, this clonotype turned up a few times. Its antigen is unknown. Base qualities are not recorded, but no much larger clone differs from it by a single base. Cut back by 5 bases and 4 bases, the V and J ends lie 6 bases apart. CDR3 length: 12 amino acids, cysteine to phenylalanine. Only the CDR3 DNA stays, 36 bases, in frame from base 1. The method behind the library was RT-PCR. TCRdb names Illumina HiSeq 2500 as the instrument used. TCRdb trimmed the raw reads at Q25, called clones with MiXCR and kept productive beta chains. Each entry merges the rows of one CDR3 protein and shows their most common DNA and genes. Present in this sample are approximately 700,000 distinct CDR3 sequences, 11% to 15% of which were seen just once. Of the sample, around 7% is held by the ten largest clones.

The sequenced sample was PBMCs from blood, obtained 14 to 15 days before vaccination. The receptor chain draws on TRBV12-3 or TRBV12-4 and TRBJ2-4; the D gene cannot be named for sure. This TCR derives from a man aged 50-60 years who received an inactivated influenza vaccine. Donor details come from another sample of the same person, matched by shared clones. CDR3 reads: CASSLSKNIQYF. The bases are TGTGCCAGCAGTCTAAGTAAAAACATTCAGTACTTC.